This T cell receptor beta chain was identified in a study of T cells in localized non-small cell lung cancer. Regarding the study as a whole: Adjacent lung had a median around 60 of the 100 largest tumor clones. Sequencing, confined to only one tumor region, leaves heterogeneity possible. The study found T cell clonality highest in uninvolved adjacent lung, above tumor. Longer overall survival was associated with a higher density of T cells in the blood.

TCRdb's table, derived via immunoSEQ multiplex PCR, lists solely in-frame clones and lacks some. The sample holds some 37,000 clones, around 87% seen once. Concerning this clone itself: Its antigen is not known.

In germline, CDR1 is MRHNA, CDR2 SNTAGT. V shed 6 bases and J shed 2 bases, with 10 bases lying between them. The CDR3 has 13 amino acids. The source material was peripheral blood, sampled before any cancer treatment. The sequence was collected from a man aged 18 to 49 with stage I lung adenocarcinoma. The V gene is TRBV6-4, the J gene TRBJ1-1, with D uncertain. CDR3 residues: CASSLGSNTEAFF. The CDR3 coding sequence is TGTGCCAGCAGCCTGGGGTCTAACACTGAAGCTTTCTTT.